Listed here are 24 T cell receptor beta chains from one sample, sequenced in a study of cytomegalovirus exposure and HLA in healthy donors. The PCR ran on 60 Vbeta and 13 Jbeta primers. Here immunoSEQ multiplex PCR was the method, and the copy in TCRdb shows in-frame clones only, minus some. Seen here are some 110,000 clones, under 85% observed once, and the top ten hold about 5.9%. The sample was PBMCs. These receptors came from a man younger than 35 in good health and CMV-seronegative.

This clone came up a few times. CDR3: CASSISGQGLNEQFF. The CDR3, as DNA: TGTGCCAGTAGTATTTCGGGACAGGGGCTCAATGAGCAGTTCTTC. The J gene is TRBJ2-1, the V gene TRBV19; 10 bases map to TRBD1. This CDR3 has 15 residues. Germline CDR1 LNHDA, CDR2 SQIVND (reference sequence). V lost 3 bases and J lost 6; bases outside the gene matches: 5.

The J gene is TRBJ1-1, the V gene TRBV28; D is unresolved. CDR1 MDHEN and CDR2 SYDVKM come from the germline V gene. V dropped 5 bases and J dropped 0 bases, with 10 bases sitting between them. The CDR3 is 14 residues long. The CDR3 region has the DNA TGTGCCAGCAGTATGACACAAATGAACACTGAAGCTTTCTTT. This sequence encodes CASSMTQMNTEAFF.

A few counts support this clone. The chain couples TRBV28 to TRBJ1-1; 7 bases map to TRBD1. The V gene end was trimmed by 6 bases and the J gene end by 1 base; junction bases not matched to a gene: 5. This CDR3 has 14 amino acids. CDR1 is MDHEN and CDR2 is SYDVKM in the germline V gene. The CDR3 DNA sequence: TGTGCCAGCAGATTACAGGGGAAGAACACTGAAGCTTTCTTT. This encodes CASRLQGKNTEAFF.

This clone was seen just once. This sequence joins TRBV27 and TRBJ1-1; possibly TRBD1 for D (6 bases). Trimming left V 6 bases short and J 6 bases short, with 17 bases between. The CDR3 contains 14 residues. From germline, CDR1 is MNHEY and CDR2 SMNVEV (reference sequence). As DNA, the CDR3 is TGTGCCAGCAGGAGGTTGGGGGGGCGCGCTGAAGCTTTCTTT. As protein: CASRRLGGRAEAFF.

The chain recombines TRBV29-1 with TRBJ2-7; 9 bases map to TRBD2. CDR1 and CDR2 (germline): SQVTM, ANQGSEA. The CDR3 has 14 residues. V shed 5 bases and J 0 bases; nucleotides not matched to a gene: 5. The CDR3: CSVSLAGFSYEQYF. CDR3 nucleotides: TGCAGCGTTTCCCTAGCGGGATTCTCCTACGAGCAGTACTTC.

Regarding this clone: The same CDR3 also results from other DNA sequences found in this sample. The chain joins TRBV6-6 to TRBJ1-1, with a possible D match to TRBD1 (5 bases). The germline V and J ends were trimmed by 4 bases and 5 bases, with 11 bases remaining between them. This CDR3 has 13 residues. Germline values: CDR1 MNHNY, CDR2 SVGAGI (reference sequence). The CDR3 sequence is CASSLGAGTEAFF. The CDR3 DNA reads TGTGCCAGCAGTTTAGGGGCTGGGACTGAAGCTTTCTTT.

The V and J genes are TRBV7-2 and TRBJ2-2; TRBD2 agrees at 15 bases. CDR3 length: 18 residues. The germline V gene has CDR1 SGHTA and CDR2 FQGNSA. V was clipped by 3 bases and J by 8 bases; unmatched bases: 10. As DNA, the CDR3 is TGTGCCAGCAGCTTCCCCGGACTAGCGGGAGGGATTTTAGGGGAGCTGTTTTTT. This codes for CASSFPGLAGGILGELFF.

V usage is TRBV6-5 and J usage is TRBJ2-7, with 8 positions matching TRBD2. The ends lost 4 bases at V and 2 bases at J; junction bases unmatched: 7. CDR3 length: 15 residues. Germline assignment: CDR1 MNHEY and CDR2 SVGAGI. CDR3 sequence (DNA): TGTGCCAGCAGTTCAAGACTAGCGCTCACCTACGAGCAGTACTTC. Translated, it gives CASSSRLALTYEQYF.

The J gene is TRBJ1-4, the V gene TRBV6-5; 7 bases line up with TRBD1. Germline V gene lookup returns CDR1 MNHEY and CDR2 SVGAGI. With V trimmed by 4 bases and J by 13 bases, 15 bases remained unmatched. The CDR3 runs to 15 residues. The CDR3 coding sequence is TGTGCCAGCAGTTCAAACAGGGGCCCCCCGAAAAGACTGTTTTTT. As protein: CASSSNRGPPKRLFF.

J is TRBJ2-7 and V is TRBV14; TRBD2 is a possible D gene (5 bases). The CDR3 totals 13 residues. CDR1 is SGHDN, CDR2 FVKESK, per germline. Trimming stripped 1 base from V and 7 bases from J, with 11 bases between. CDR3: CASSQAGKGEQYF. In DNA form, the CDR3 reads TGTGCCAGCAGCCAAGCCGGGAAAGGAGAGCAGTACTTC.

This clone was seen more than once but under ten times. The chain recombines TRBV7-8 with TRBJ1-1; 8 bases fit TRBD1. Germline V gene lookup returns CDR1 SGHVS and CDR2 FQNEAQ. The junction had 4 bases not matched to a gene; V was cut back by 4 bases and J by 0 bases. The CDR3 loop spans 15 amino acids. The DNA of the CDR3 is TGTGCCAGCAGCTCCCGGACAGGGCTGAACACTGAAGCTTTCTTT. This gives the protein CASSSRTGLNTEAFF.

The chain couples TRBV4-1 to TRBJ2-2; D possibly corresponds to TRBD1 (5 bases). The CDR3 spans 15 residues. Trimming took 3 bases from V and 6 from J, leaving 14 bases between them. Looked up from germline, CDR1 is MGHRA and CDR2 is YSYEKL. This chain's CDR3 is CASSHRTTVPGELFF. CDR3 DNA sequence: TGCGCCAGCAGCCATCGCACGACAGTGCCCGGGGAGCTGTTTTTT.

The CDR3 loop is CASSYWDRGNGYTF. As DNA, the CDR3 is TGTGCCAGCAGTTACTGGGACAGGGGGAATGGCTACACCTTC. The V and J genes are TRBV6-6 and TRBJ1-2; 11 bases match TRBD1. The germline V gene encodes CDR1 MNHNY and CDR2 SVGAGI (reference sequence). The CDR3 spans 14 residues. J gave up 6 bases and V 1 base, and 1 base lay outside the gene matches.

The rearrangement uses TRBV27 and TRBJ2-5; D possibly corresponds to TRBD2 (6 bases). Germline V CDR1 and CDR2: MNHEY, SMNVEV (reference sequence). Between the trimmed V and J ends, which lost 2 bases and 4 bases, there was a span of 11 bases. The CDR3 runs 14 residues. The CDR3 region has the DNA TGTGCCAGCAGTTTAGCGGGATTAGGAGAGACCCAGTACTTC. Translation: CASSLAGLGETQYF.

The CDR3 DNA reads as TGTGCCAGCAGCCCCTTCGGACTAGCGGGAGAGGGAGGCTCCTACAATGAGCAGTTCTTC. This encodes CASSPFGLAGEGGSYNEQFF. The chain links TRBV5-8 to TRBJ2-1; 13 nucleotides align to TRBD2. Germline V gene sequence: CDR1 SGHTS, CDR2 YDEGEE. Trimming cost V 4 bases and J 0 bases; bases outside gene matches: 13. The length of the CDR3 is 20 residues.

This clone was counted a few times. CDR3 in DNA: TGTGCCAGCATGAGCCCCCTCGATCAGCCCCAGCATTTT. It translates to CASMSPLDQPQHF. The chain couples TRBV6-7 to TRBJ1-5; D not certain. TRBV6-7 is treated as an ORF (open reading frame) with a function not yet certain. This CDR3 comprises 13 residues. V was cut by 7 bases and J by 5 bases, with 12 bases left in between.

V gene TRBV28 combines with J gene TRBJ2-4, with D maybe TRBD1 (6 bases). In germline, CDR1 is MDHEN, CDR2 SYDVKM. The CDR3 covers 13 residues. CDR3 sequence: CACRQGAKNIQYF. DNA for the CDR3: TGTGCTTGCCGTCAGGGGGCCAAAAACATTCAGTACTTC.

This clone has a handful of counts. This chain joins TRBV6-5 and TRBJ1-3; D gene unclear. V gave up 6 bases and J gave up 0 bases, with 9 bases separating them. The CDR3 runs to 14 residues. Germline assignment: CDR1 MNHEY and CDR2 SVGAGI. The CDR3 region is CASSRSGSGNTIYF. DNA for the CDR3: TGTGCCAGCAGCCGGAGCGGCTCTGGAAACACCATATATTTT.

V and J are TRBV18 and TRBJ1-2, with 9 positions matching TRBD1. There are 15 residues in the CDR3. CDR1 KGHSH and CDR2 LQKENI come from the germline V gene. The V gene end was trimmed by 2 bases and the J gene end by 10 bases; junction bases not matched to a gene: 11. The CDR3: CASSPGKGQGFTYTF. DNA of the CDR3: TGTGCCAGCTCACCAGGCAAAGGACAGGGGTTTACCTACACCTTC. Based on the CDR3 plus reference TRBV18 and TRBJ1-2, the full variable domain is NAGVMQNPRHLVRRRGQEARLRCSPMKGHSHVYWYRQLPEEGLKFMVYLQKENIIDESGMPKERFSAEFPKEGPSILRIQQVVRGDSAAYFCASSPGKGQGFTYTFGSGTRLTVV.

The sample holds one count of this clone. The chain has TRBV4-2 and TRBJ2-5; 13 bases line up with TRBD2. J gave up 1 base and V 0 bases, and 11 bases lay outside the gene matches. The CDR3 covers 20 residues. Per germline, CDR1 LGHNA and CDR2 YNFKEQ. The CDR3 loop reads CASSQERTSGSLGSQETQYF. In DNA form, the CDR3 reads TGTGCCAGCAGCCAAGAGCGGACTAGCGGGAGTTTGGGGTCCCAAGAGACCCAGTACTTC.

V usage is TRBV7-2 and J usage is TRBJ2-1, with 7 bases fitting TRBD1. V was clipped by 5 bases and J by 6 bases; unmatched bases: 4. In germline, CDR1 is SGHTA, CDR2 FQGNSA. The CDR3 spans 13 residues. The DNA for the CDR3 is TGTGCCAGCAGCGCCGACAGGGCCAATGAGCAGTTCTTC. It encodes CASSADRANEQFF.

This chain links TRBV4-3 with TRBJ1-2, with a possible D match to TRBD1 (6 bases). The CDR3 covers 15 residues. Looked up from germline, CDR1 is LGHNA and CDR2 is YSLEER. The V end lost 0 bases, the J end lost 7 bases, and 15 bases lay between the germline ends. The CDR3 DNA reads as TGCGCCAGCAGCCAAGATGCCCGGGGAGGGGGTGGCTACACCTTC. This sequence encodes CASSQDARGGGGYTF.

The chain links TRBV28 to TRBJ2-7; possibly TRBD1 for D (6 bases). This CDR3 is built from 14 residues. Germline V gene sequence: CDR1 MDHEN, CDR2 SYDVKM. Trimming left V 3 bases short and J 3 bases short, with 12 bases between. In nucleotides, the CDR3 is TGTGCCAGCAGTTTGGCGGACAGTAACTACGAGCAGTACTTC. The encoded protein is CASSLADSNYEQYF. The complete variable domain, with remaining parts taken from reference TRBV28 and TRBJ2-7, reads DVKVTQSSRYLVKRTGEKVFLECVQDMDHENMFWYRQDPGLGLRLIYFSYDVKMKEKGDIPEGYSVSREKKERFSLILESASTNQTSMYLCASSLADSNYEQYFGPGTRLTVT.

This chain joins TRBV9 and TRBJ2-7; TRBD2 matches 7 bases. J gave up 2 bases and V 0 bases, and 8 bases lay outside the gene matches. CDR3 length equals 16 residues. The V gene's germline CDR1 is SGDLS and CDR2 YYNGEE. CDR3 DNA sequence: TGTGCCAGCAGCGTAGGGAGCGGGGCCAGGGCCTACGAGCAGTACTTC. Its protein is CASSVGSGARAYEQYF.